Listed here are 14 T cell receptor beta chains from one sample, sequenced in a study of vaccination effects on CD4 cells after COVID-19 (dated by TCRdb to between 2021 and 2024). These receptors' antigens are unknown. The library was obtained by the immunoSEQ multiplex PCR assay. As stored in TCRdb, this immuneACCESS dataset retains in-frame rearrangements with V and J assigned. A fraction of the clones does not appear; measured against another copy, unresolved V genes explain less than half of the discrepancy, and the remainder lacks a known reason. The sample table records fewer than 35,000 clones; 70% of these occur just once. The ten largest make up 3.5% to 4% of the sample. After 10 to 11 days of culture, CD4+ T cells were isolated with the EasySep CD4+ T cell isolation kit. Sequences were derived from CD4+ T cells from PBMCs cultured without peptide, sampled before COVID-19 vaccination. The receptors shown here come from a human donor who received a COVID-19 vaccine.

There are a few counts of this clone. V and J are TRBV4-2 and TRBJ2-7, with no clear D. The CDR3 extends over 15 amino acids. V was cut by 0 bases and J by 0 bases, with 9 bases left in between. Germline loops: CDR1 LGHNA, CDR2 YNFKEQ. CDR3 loop: CASSQDLDGSYEQYF. The DNA of the CDR3 is TGTGCCAGCAGCCAAGATCTAGACGGCTCCTACGAGCAGTACTTC.

This clone was counted between two and nine times. The rearrangement joins TRBV30 to TRBJ1-2; D gene ambiguous. CDR1 and CDR2 (germline): GTSNPN, SVGIG (reference sequence). Trimming pared 2 bases from V and 5 bases from J, leaving 9 bases between. The CDR3 has 12 residues. The CDR3 nucleotides are TGTGCCTGGAGTATTTCGGGTTATGGCTACACCTTC. This translates into CAWSISGYGYTF.

V gene TRBV3-1 (or the pseudogene TRBV3-2) combines with J gene TRBJ2-7; D may be TRBD1 or TRBD2 (6 bases each). CDR3 size: 14 residues. CDR1 and CDR2 (germline): LGHDT, YNNKEL (reference sequence). The V end lost 1 base, the J end lost 7 bases, and 14 bases lay between the germline ends. CDR3 in amino acids: CASSQVTGTGEQYF. CDR3 sequence (DNA): TGTGCCAGCAGCCAAGTAACAGGGACTGGGGAGCAGTACTTC.

The chain is built from TRBV6-5 and TRBJ1-1; D remains unclear. Trimming pared 7 bases from V and 1 base from J, leaving 10 bases between. CDR1 and CDR2 (germline): MNHEY, SVGAGI. The CDR3 consists of 13 residues. The CDR3 reads CASMLDGNTEAFF. The CDR3 nucleotides read TGTGCCAGCATGTTGGACGGGAACACTGAAGCTTTCTTT.

The gene calls are TRBV4-2 and TRBJ2-2, with a weak D call TRBD2 (7 bases). The CDR3 loop spans 17 amino acids. V was clipped by 0 bases and J by 7 bases, with 18 bases between them. The germline CDR1 and CDR2 sequences are LGHNA and YNFKEQ. CDR3 in DNA: TGTGCCAGCAGCCAAGAGGTCACCCGGGGGGCCGGCGGGGAGCTGTTTTTT. As protein: CASSQEVTRGAGGELFF.

This rearrangement joins TRBV24-1 to TRBJ2-3, with D perhaps assigned TRBD1 or TRBD2 (5 bases each). The germline V gene has CDR1 KGHDR and CDR2 SFDVKD. V shed 7 bases and J shed 6 bases, with 13 bases lying between them. This CDR3 has 13 amino acids. The CDR3 loop reads CATRGDGVDTQYF. In DNA, the CDR3 is TGTGCCACCAGAGGGGACGGAGTGGATACGCAGTATTTT.

A few counts support this clone. This chain connects TRBV6-5 to TRBJ1-1; the match to TRBD1 covers 9 bases. After removal of 6 bases from V and 3 bases from J, the junction contained 8 bases not matched to a gene. Germline V gene data show CDR1 as MNHEY and CDR2 as SVGAGI. The CDR3 is made up of 15 amino acids. DNA of the CDR3: TGTGCCAGCAGGCAGGGACAGGGCAGCTACACTGAAGCTTTCTTT. Protein: CASRQGQGSYTEAFF.

This clone was seen a single time. J is TRBJ2-3 and V is TRBV27; D tentatively fits TRBD1 or TRBD2 (5 bases each). Per germline, CDR1 MNHEY and CDR2 SMNVEV (reference sequence). The CDR3 sequence is 15 residues long. Trimming removed 4 bases at V and 1 base at J, with 12 bases between. The CDR3 bases are TGTGCCAGCAGTTCCCCCGGGACGGGCACAGATACGCAGTATTTT. Translating gives CASSSPGTGTDTQYF.

This clone has only one observation. The J gene is TRBJ1-4, the V gene TRBV18; perhaps TRBD1 as D (5 bases). The germline gives CDR1 KGHSH, CDR2 LQKENI. The CDR3 contains 15 residues. V was cut by 0 bases and J by 7 bases, with 12 bases left in between. CDR3 DNA: TGTGCCAGCTCACCACCGGGACTTAAGGGTGAAAAACTGTTTTTT. Its protein is CASSPPGLKGEKLFF.

The chain is built from TRBV6-5 and TRBJ1-1; D is perhaps TRBD1 (6 bases). Germline-derived CDR1 and CDR2 are MNHEY and SVGAGI. Trimming pared 5 bases from V and 1 base from J, leaving 14 bases between. The CDR3 covers 15 residues. The CDR3: CASSNILGANTEAFF. CDR3 in DNA: TGTGCCAGCAGTAATATTCTGGGGGCGAACACTGAAGCTTTCTTT.

This chain connects TRBV7-9 to TRBJ2-1; D possibly corresponds to TRBD1 (5 bases). Looked up from germline, CDR1 is SEHNR and CDR2 is FQNEAQ (reference sequence). The CDR3 has 17 amino acids. V shed 1 base and J shed 2 bases, with 15 bases lying between them. CDR3 DNA: TGTGCCAGCAGCTTAGGTCGTTGGGGCTGGACCTACAATGAGCAGTTCTTC. Its protein is CASSLGRWGWTYNEQFF.

This clone was detected only once. The rearrangement links TRBV18 to TRBJ1-2, with D possibly TRBD1 on 5 matching bases. V was pared by 3 bases and J by 7 bases, with 9 bases between. From germline, CDR1 is KGHSH and CDR2 LQKENI. The CDR3 sequence is 12 residues long. The CDR3 DNA reads as TGTGCCAGCTCACCGAACGGGGGTGGCTACACCTTC. Its translation is CASSPNGGGYTF.

V and J are TRBV27 and TRBJ1-2; the D is unclear. The CDR3 is 14 residues long. Germline V lookup: CDR1 MNHEY, CDR2 SMNVEV (reference sequence). V was shortened by 0 bases and J by 3 bases, with 8 bases between the two germline ends. CDR3 sequence reads: CASSLSGSDYGYTF. The DNA of the CDR3 is TGTGCCAGCAGTTTATCAGGCTCCGACTATGGCTACACCTTC.

J is TRBJ2-5 and V is TRBV4-1; no firm D call. The V gene lost 3 bases and the J gene lost 9 bases, with 14 bases spanning the gap. The CDR3 is 13 amino acids. Germline CDR1 is MGHRA and CDR2 is YSYEKL. The CDR3 is CASSHDTSLAQYF. DNA of the CDR3: TGCGCCAGCAGCCACGATACCTCTTTGGCCCAGTACTTC.